This TCR beta chain was identified in a study of long-term antiretroviral therapy in people with HIV. Study results and limitations: HIV repertoires spanned narrower CDR3 length ranges than controls. Viral resistance, ART adherence and therapy changes all lacked available data. Regardless of time point, clones expanded before ART dominated the repertoire.

This CDR3 has 17 residues. V was shortened by 0 bases and J by 2 bases, with 17 bases between the two germline ends. Germline lookup yields CDR1 SGHTS and CDR2 YDEGEE. Researchers ran immunoSEQ v3.0 at survey level. The table came from immunoSEQ multiplex PCR; TCRdb's copy has only in-frame clones and leaves some out. The data hold around 26,000 clones, with approximately 82% observed a single time. Researchers secured at least one pre-ART and at least two post-ART PBMC samples from each donor. To note about this clone: Its antigen is currently unknown.

This clonotype was obtained from a man in his fifties with HIV. This chain joins TRBV5-8 and TRBJ1-1, with unresolved D. Sequencing used unsorted PBMCs, obtained 3 years after starting antiretroviral therapy. Written as DNA, the CDR3 is TGTGCCAGCAGCTTGGCCACGGATAGCTGGGTTAACACTGAAGCTTTCTTT. Translation gives CASSLATDSWVNTEAFF.